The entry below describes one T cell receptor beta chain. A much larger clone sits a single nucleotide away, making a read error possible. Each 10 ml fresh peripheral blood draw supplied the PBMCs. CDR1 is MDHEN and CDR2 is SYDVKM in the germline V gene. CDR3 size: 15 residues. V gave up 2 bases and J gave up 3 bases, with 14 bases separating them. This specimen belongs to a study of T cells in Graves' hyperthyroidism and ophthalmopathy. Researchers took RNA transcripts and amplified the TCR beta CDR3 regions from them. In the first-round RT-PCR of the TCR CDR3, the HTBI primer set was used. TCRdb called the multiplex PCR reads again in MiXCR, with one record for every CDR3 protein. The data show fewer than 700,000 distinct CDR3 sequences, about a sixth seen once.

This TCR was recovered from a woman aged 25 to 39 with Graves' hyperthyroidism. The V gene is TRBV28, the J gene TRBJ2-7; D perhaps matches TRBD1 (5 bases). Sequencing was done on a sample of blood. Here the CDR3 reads CASSLPLTEDYEQYF. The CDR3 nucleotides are TGTGCCAGCAGTTTACCCTTGACAGAAGACTACGAGCAGTACTTC.